The 30 T cell receptor beta chains given below trace back to one sample, sequenced in a study of T cell responses to AZD1222 COVID-19 vaccine. Sequencing used immunoSEQ multiplex PCR; TCRdb keeps in-frame clones, though not all of them. The repertoire holds fewer than 85,000 clones, with 87% as singletons. Sample: peripheral blood, taken 28 days after the second AZD1222 dose. The receptors here all came from an adult who received the AZD1222 COVID-19 vaccine.

The rearrangement uses TRBV11-1 and TRBJ1-5; D uncertain. Germline loops: CDR1 SGHAT, CDR2 FQDESV (reference sequence). This CDR3 has 13 amino acids. V shed 7 bases and J shed 4 bases, with 11 bases lying between them. The CDR3 DNA reads as TGTGCCAGCACCTCCGGCCCTAATCAGCCCCAGCATTTT. This gives the protein CASTSGPNQPQHF.

For the CDR3, the DNA is TGTGCCAGCAGCTACCAAGGGCTGAACACTGAAGCTTTCTTT. Protein: CASSYQGLNTEAFF. The genes are TRBV7-9 and TRBJ1-1; no firm D call. The germline V gene encodes CDR1 SEHNR and CDR2 FQNEAQ (reference sequence). Trimming removed 4 bases from V and 0 bases from J, with 9 bases in between. The CDR3 is made up of 14 amino acids.

V and J are TRBV14 and TRBJ2-3; D tentatively fits TRBD1 or TRBD2 (5 bases each). V shed 4 bases and J shed 4 bases, with 9 bases lying between them. Germline V gene lookup returns CDR1 SGHDN and CDR2 FVKESK. The CDR3 is 13 residues long. CDR3 sequence: CASSLLGADTQYF. The CDR3 DNA follows: TGTGCCAGCAGCCTCTTGGGGGCAGATACGCAGTATTTT.

This rearrangement joins TRBV9 to TRBJ1-6; D remains ambiguous. CDR1 SGDLS and CDR2 YYNGEE come from the germline V gene. V gave up 0 bases and J gave up 7 bases, with 5 bases separating them. The CDR3 runs 13 residues. Written as DNA, the CDR3 is TGTGCCAGCAGCGTAGCTCCCAATTCACCCCTCCACTTT. This codes for CASSVAPNSPLHF.

This clone appeared a single time. The chain joins TRBV7-2 to TRBJ2-7; D tentatively reads TRBD1 or TRBD2 (5 bases each). Deletions cut 5 bases from V and 1 base from J, with 12 bases between. The germline V gene encodes CDR1 SGHTA and CDR2 FQGNSA. This CDR3 has 14 residues. The CDR3: CASSLGRRSYEQYF. The CDR3 nucleotides are TGTGCCAGCAGCCTGGGACGCAGATCCTACGAGCAGTACTTC.

This clone was seen a single time. This chain links TRBV6-5 with TRBJ1-6, with a tentative D call TRBD1 (5 bases). CDR3 length: 13 amino acids. Trimming removed 6 bases at V and 3 bases at J, with 6 bases between. The germline V gene has CDR1 MNHEY and CDR2 SVGAGI. The CDR3 loop reads CASRQVYNSPLHF. Here the CDR3 DNA reads TGTGCCAGCAGACAGGTCTATAATTCACCCCTCCACTTT.

This clone showed up just a few times. V is TRBV14 and J is TRBJ2-3, with D possibly TRBD2 on 6 matching bases. Trimming stripped 5 bases from V and 1 base from J, with 13 bases between. Germline V gene sequence: CDR1 SGHDN, CDR2 FVKESK. The CDR3 runs 15 residues. In DNA form, the CDR3 reads TGTGCCAGCAGCTCGGGAGTCGTCGGCACAGATACGCAGTATTTT. As protein: CASSSGVVGTDTQYF.

The genes are TRBV3-1 (or the pseudogene TRBV3-2) and TRBJ1-5; D is ambiguous. Trimming removed 4 bases from V and 3 bases from J, with 7 bases in between. Germline CDR1 LGHDT, CDR2 YNNKEL (reference sequence). The CDR3 runs 13 residues. The CDR3 region is CASSRGDNQPQHF. CDR3 DNA: TGTGCCAGCAGCCGCGGGGACAATCAGCCCCAGCATTTT.

The chain carries TRBV15 and TRBJ1-2, with D possibly TRBD1 on 6 matching bases. Germline V CDR1 and CDR2: LNHNV, YYDKDF (reference sequence). V was cut by 0 bases and J by 7 bases, with 18 bases left in between. The CDR3 length is 16 residues. The CDR3 reads CATSRDLSGGDFGYTF. Here the CDR3 DNA reads TGTGCCACCAGCAGAGATCTGTCGGGGGGCGATTTTGGCTACACCTTC.

The V call is TRBV30, the J call TRBJ1-5; a weak D match, TRBD1 (6 bases). This CDR3 spans 14 amino acids. Trimming took off 2 bases at V and 7 bases at J, with 15 bases between the two ends. The germline gives CDR1 GTSNPN, CDR2 SVGIG (reference sequence). CDR3 amino acids: CAWSSYRVGQPQHF. CDR3 DNA: TGTGCCTGGAGTTCCTACAGGGTCGGGCAGCCCCAGCATTTT. The whole variable domain, filled in from reference TRBV30 and TRBJ1-5, reads SQTIHQWPATLVQPVGSPLSLECTVEGTSNPNLYWYRQAAGRGLQLLFYSVGIGQISSEVPQNLSASRPQDRQFILSSKKLLLSDSGFYLCAWSSYRVGQPQHFGDGTRLSIL.

The chain joins TRBV15 to TRBJ1-5; D possibly corresponds to TRBD1 (6 bases). The CDR3 totals 16 residues. The V end lost 5 bases, the J end lost 2 bases, and 16 bases lay between the germline ends. The germline V gene has CDR1 LNHNV and CDR2 YYDKDF (reference sequence). CDR3 sequence reads: CATSDTTGLGNQPQHF. The CDR3 coding sequence is TGTGCCACCAGCGACACAACAGGGTTGGGCAATCAGCCCCAGCATTTT.

The chain is built from TRBV6-6 and TRBJ1-2; D uncertain. Trimming took 5 bases from V and 1 from J, leaving 20 bases between them. The germline V gene encodes CDR1 MNHNY and CDR2 SVGAGI (reference sequence). The CDR3 loop spans 17 amino acids. This chain's CDR3 is CASSHDLTPGVNYGYTF. For the CDR3, the DNA is TGTGCCAGCAGTCATGACCTCACTCCTGGGGTTAACTATGGCTACACCTTC.

The chain employs TRBV11-2 and TRBJ2-1; D could derive from TRBD1 or TRBD2 (5 bases each). Trimming left V 0 bases short and J 4 bases short, with 10 bases between. The CDR3 spans 15 residues. Germline V lookup: CDR1 SGHAT, CDR2 FQNNGV. The CDR3 protein is CASSLESWGYNEQFF. DNA for the CDR3: TGTGCCAGCAGCTTAGAATCATGGGGGTACAATGAGCAGTTCTTC.

This chain connects TRBV6-5 to TRBJ1-2; TRBD1 matches at 10 bases. Trimming removed 5 bases from V and 6 bases from J; junction bases left unmatched: 9. The V gene's germline CDR1 is MNHEY and CDR2 SVGAGI. This CDR3 has 15 residues. DNA for the CDR3: TGTGCCAGCAGTCGCTCCGGGACAGGGGTGGATGGCTACACCTTC. Its protein product is CASSRSGTGVDGYTF.

The CDR3 region has the DNA TGTGCCTGGAGTCCTAAACAGGGGGCATTCACTGAAGCTTTCTTT. Translated: CAWSPKQGAFTEAFF. The chain joins TRBV30 to TRBJ1-1, with 9 bases fitting TRBD1. CDR1 is GTSNPN and CDR2 is SVGIG in the germline V gene (reference sequence). The CDR3 is 15 amino acids. Trimming cost V 2 bases and J 4 bases; bases outside gene matches: 8.

This chain joins TRBV11-2 and TRBJ2-1; 9 positions agree with TRBD2. The J segment lost 10 bases and the V segment lost 5 bases, leaving 6 bases of the junction unmatched. From germline, CDR1 is SGHAT and CDR2 FQNNGV. The CDR3 is 13 residues long. DNA for the CDR3: TGTGCCAGCAGCCTAGCGGGATCAGAAGAGCAGTTCTTC. This gives the protein CASSLAGSEEQFF.

The chain has TRBV18 and TRBJ1-5; D remains unclear. This CDR3 spans 15 amino acids. The ends were cut back, 3 bases at V and 0 bases at J, with 9 bases in the middle. Germline CDR1 and CDR2: KGHSH and LQKENI. CDR3 residues: CASSPKRDSNQPQHF. The CDR3 bases are TGTGCCAGCTCACCCAAGAGGGATAGCAATCAGCCCCAGCATTTT.

The chain joins TRBV7-2 to TRBJ1-5; 7 bases map to TRBD1. Germline V gene lookup returns CDR1 SGHTA and CDR2 FQGNSA. This CDR3 has 14 amino acids. The V and J ends lost 5 bases and 3 bases, in that order; junction bases with no gene match: 4. This CDR3 is CASSVGQDNQPQHF. DNA of the CDR3: TGTGCCAGCAGCGTAGGACAGGACAATCAGCCCCAGCATTTT.

The chain carries TRBV5-1 and TRBJ2-3; the match to TRBD2 covers 11 bases. The CDR3 is 18 amino acids. After removal of 0 bases from V and 1 base from J, the junction contained 7 bases not matched to a gene. The germline V gene has CDR1 SGHRS and CDR2 YFSETQ. CDR3 DNA sequence: TGCGCCAGCAGCTTGGAGGGTAGCGGGAGGGCAGGCACAGATACGCAGTATTTT. The encoded protein is CASSLEGSGRAGTDTQYF.

The rearrangement uses TRBV15 and TRBJ1-2; D uncertain. Per germline, CDR1 LNHNV and CDR2 YYDKDF (reference sequence). V was clipped by 3 bases and J by 1 base, with 6 bases between them. The CDR3 spans 13 residues. CDR3 nucleotide sequence: TGTGCCACCAGCAGCCGGGATAACTATGGCTACACCTTC. Its translation: CATSSRDNYGYTF.

The chain joins TRBV7-6 to TRBJ2-7; tentatively, D is TRBD2 (7 bases). V was trimmed by 5 bases and J by 5 bases, leaving 19 bases between them. The CDR3 is 15 amino acids. The germline V gene encodes CDR1 SGHVS and CDR2 FNYEAQ. CDR3 loop: CASSPSGGAENEQYF. The DNA for the CDR3 is TGTGCCAGCAGCCCGTCGGGGGGCGCTGAAAACGAGCAGTACTTC. The full variable domain, rest sourced from reference TRBV7-6 and TRBJ2-7, is GAGVSQSPRYKVTKRGQDVALRCDPISGHVSLYWYRQALGQGPEFLTYFNYEAQQDKSGLPNDRFSAERPEGSISTLTIQRTEQRDSAMYRCASSPSGGAENEQYFGPGTRLTVT.

V gene TRBV5-1 combines with J gene TRBJ2-3; 7 bases match TRBD2. With 4 bases clipped from V and 3 bases from J, the junction kept 5 bases outside the gene matches. This CDR3 spans 14 amino acids. The germline CDR1 and CDR2 sequences are SGHRS and YFSETQ. The CDR3 here is CASSPGLETDTQYF. The CDR3 DNA reads TGCGCCAGCAGCCCTGGACTAGAAACAGATACGCAGTATTTT.

The V and J genes are TRBV27 and TRBJ2-7; D is tentatively TRBD1 or TRBD2 (5 bases each). The V and J ends lost 0 bases and 6 bases respectively, with 15 bases between them. Looked up from germline, CDR1 is MNHEY and CDR2 is SMNVEV (reference sequence). The CDR3 is made up of 15 amino acids. The CDR3 DNA is TGTGCCAGCAGTTTATCGAGGGGCCCATCGGGCGAGCAGTACTTC. It codes for CASSLSRGPSGEQYF.

CDR3 region: CASSLEGTIGPQHF. In nucleotides, the CDR3 is TGTGCCAGCAGCTTAGAGGGTACGATAGGGCCCCAGCATTTT. The V call is TRBV11-2, the J call TRBJ1-5; D is undetermined. The CDR3 spans 14 residues. V dropped 0 bases and J dropped 9 bases, with 12 bases sitting between them. Germline V gives CDR1 SGHAT, CDR2 FQNNGV. The complete variable domain, with remaining parts taken from reference TRBV11-2 and TRBJ1-5, reads EAGVAQSPRYKIIEKRQSVAFWCNPISGHATLYWYQQILGQGPKLLIQFQNNGVVDDSQLPKDRFSAERLKGVDSTLKIQPAKLEDSAVYLCASSLEGTIGPQHFGDGTRLSIL.

The chain is built from TRBV7-3 and TRBJ1-1; D uncertain. Per germline, CDR1 SGHTA and CDR2 FQGTGA. The germline V and J ends were trimmed by 3 bases and 1 base, with 6 bases remaining between them. There are 13 residues in the CDR3. In nucleotides, the CDR3 is TGTGCCAGCAGCTTCAGTGGGAACACTGAAGCTTTCTTT. Protein product: CASSFSGNTEAFF.

V is TRBV24-1 and J is TRBJ1-1, with D tentatively TRBD1 (5 bases). This CDR3 has 16 amino acids. With 0 bases removed from V and 0 bases from J, the gap between germline ends came to 10 bases. CDR1 and CDR2 from the germline V gene are KGHDR and SFDVKD. Here the CDR3 reads CATSDLGGPLNTEAFF. The DNA for the CDR3 is TGTGCCACCAGTGATTTGGGGGGACCGCTGAACACTGAAGCTTTCTTT.

This sequence joins TRBV7-2 and TRBJ2-4, with 7 bases that match TRBD2. The CDR3 spans 12 residues. Germline V gene data show CDR1 as SGHTA and CDR2 as FQGNSA. Trimming cost V 3 bases and J 12 bases; bases outside gene matches: 5. CDR3 bases: TGTGCCAGCAGCTTGGGGGGGACGGCTCAGTACTTC. It encodes CASSLGGTAQYF.

The genes are TRBV7-3 and TRBJ2-1, with 8 bases that match TRBD2. CDR3 length: 14 amino acids. Germline CDR1 SGHTA, CDR2 FQGTGA. With V trimmed by 5 bases and J by 8 bases, 8 bases remained unmatched. CDR3 sequence reads: CASSRLAFGDEQFF. For the CDR3, the DNA is TGTGCCAGCAGCCGACTAGCGTTTGGGGATGAGCAGTTCTTC. The whole variable domain, filled in from reference TRBV7-3 and TRBJ2-1, reads GAGVSQTPSNKVTEKGKYVELRCDPISGHTALYWYRQSLGQGPEFLIYFQGTGAADDSGLPNDRFFAVRPEGSVSTLKIQRTERGDSAVYLCASSRLAFGDEQFFGPGTRLTVL.

The genes are TRBV4-2 and TRBJ1-5; no firm D call. Trimming pared 5 bases from V and 0 bases from J, leaving 14 bases between. This CDR3 is built from 16 residues. The germline V gene has CDR1 LGHNA and CDR2 YNFKEQ. In nucleotides, the CDR3 is TGTGCCAGCAGCGCTACTGGAGAGGGTAGCAATCAGCCCCAGCATTTT. It specifies CASSATGEGSNQPQHF.

The V and J genes are TRBV6-2 or TRBV6-3 and TRBJ2-7, with 9 bases that match TRBD1. This CDR3 has 16 amino acids. The trim removed 6 bases at V and 6 bases at J, leaving 15 bases unmatched. Germline CDR1 is MNHEY and CDR2 is SVGEGT. The CDR3 is CASSPYPGQGPSEQYF. The CDR3 DNA sequence: TGTGCCAGCAGCCCTTATCCGGGACAGGGCCCCTCCGAGCAGTACTTC.